Listed here is a single TCR beta chain. Its target is unknown. Germline CDR1 reads SGDLS; CDR2 reads YYNGEE. The CDR3 sequence is 15 residues long. V lost 0 bases and J lost 0, with 7 bases in between. Pooling was applied to second doses at about 4 or about 12 weeks. This entry comes from a study of T cell responses to AZD1222 COVID-19 vaccine. Profiled with immunoSEQ multiplex PCR; TCRdb holds only in-frame clones, not every one. This table holds 75,000 to 95,000 clones, less than 95% found once. General study results and limits: Spike-specific TCR depth and breadth grew after two AZD1222 doses.

The specimen was peripheral blood, collected 28 days after the second AZD1222 dose. The sequence came from an adult who received the AZD1222 COVID-19 vaccine. The chain combines TRBV9 with TRBJ1-3; D uncertain. The CDR3 DNA follows: TGTGCCAGCAGCGTAGCAGGCCTCTCTGGAAACACCATATATTTT. Encoded protein: CASSVAGLSGNTIYF. Together with reference TRBV9 and TRBJ1-3, the CDR3 gives the full variable domain: DSGVTQTPKHLITATGQRVTLRCSPRSGDLSVYWYQQSLDQGLQFLIQYYNGEERAKGNILERFSAQQFPDLHSELNLSSLELGDSALYFCASSVAGLSGNTIYFGEGSWLTVV.